This T cell receptor beta chain was found in a study of T cell changes during pregnancy in multiple sclerosis. This table comes from immunoSEQ multiplex PCR, and its TCRdb copy is limited to in-frame clones, with some not included. The sample includes about 79,000 clones, around nine tenths seen only once; the top ten take approximately 0.45%. J lost 1 base, V lost 3 bases, and 5 bases had no gene match. Germline V gene data show CDR1 as SGHNT and CDR2 as YYREEE (reference sequence). The CDR3 is 15 amino acids. This chain connects TRBV5-4 to TRBJ1-2, with 8 bases that match TRBD1. The TCR sequence derives from a female donor with multiple sclerosis, enrolled in a pregnancy study. Sequences were derived from CD4+ T cells from peripheral blood mononuclear cells, sampled in the second trimester of pregnancy. CDR3 residues: CASSSSGGVNYGYTF. The CDR3 DNA is TGTGCCAGCAGCTCGTCAGGGGGCGTTAACTATGGCTACACCTTC.